The sequence of this TCR beta chain was determined in a study of blood T cell repertoires in COVID-19. On the study more broadly: Sites in the United States, Italy and Spain provided acute and convalescent COVID-19 samples. Sample material is recorded as cDNA or gDNA derived from T cells, B-cell-depleted T cells, or PBMCs.

The assay was immunoSEQ multiplex PCR, and TCRdb's table has in-frame clones only and misses some. The sample holds 200,000 to 300,000 clones; roughly four fifths are singletons and the top ten take 4.7%. Germline CDR1 MGHRA, CDR2 YSYEKL. Losses at the gene ends were 4 bases for V and 6 bases for J; bases not matched to a gene: 6. CDR3 size: 15 residues. The receptor comes from a woman in her seventies with acute or convalescent COVID-19. The sequencing sample was made of peripheral blood. The chain has TRBV4-1 and TRBJ1-5; 10 positions match TRBD1. CDR3 region: CASSRDRGMSQPQHF. The CDR3 region has the DNA TGCGCCAGCAGCCGGGACAGGGGAATGTCTCAGCCCCAGCATTTT.